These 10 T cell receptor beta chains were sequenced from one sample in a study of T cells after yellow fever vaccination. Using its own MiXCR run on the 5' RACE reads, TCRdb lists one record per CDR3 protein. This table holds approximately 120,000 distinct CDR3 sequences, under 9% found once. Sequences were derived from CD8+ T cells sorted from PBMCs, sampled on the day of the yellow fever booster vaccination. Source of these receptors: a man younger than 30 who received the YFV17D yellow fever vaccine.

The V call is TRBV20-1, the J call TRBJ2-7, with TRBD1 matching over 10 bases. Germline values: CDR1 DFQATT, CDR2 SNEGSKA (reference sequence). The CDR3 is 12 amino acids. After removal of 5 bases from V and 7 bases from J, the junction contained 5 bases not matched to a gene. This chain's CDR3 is CSAADRGREQYF. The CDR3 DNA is TGCAGTGCTGCGGACAGGGGGAGGGAGCAGTACTTC.

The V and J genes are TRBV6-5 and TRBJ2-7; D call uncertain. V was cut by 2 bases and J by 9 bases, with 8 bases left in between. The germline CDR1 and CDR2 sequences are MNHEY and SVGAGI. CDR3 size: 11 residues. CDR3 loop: CASSYLIGQYF. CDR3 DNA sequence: TGTGCCAGCAGTTACCTCATAGGGCAGTACTTC.

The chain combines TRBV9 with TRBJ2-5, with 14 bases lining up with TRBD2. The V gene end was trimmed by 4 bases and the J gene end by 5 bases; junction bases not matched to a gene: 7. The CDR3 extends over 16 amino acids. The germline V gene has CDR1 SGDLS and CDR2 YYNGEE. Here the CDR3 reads CASSLGLAGVVETQYF. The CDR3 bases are TGTGCCAGCAGCTTGGGACTAGCGGGGGTGGTGGAGACCCAGTACTTC.

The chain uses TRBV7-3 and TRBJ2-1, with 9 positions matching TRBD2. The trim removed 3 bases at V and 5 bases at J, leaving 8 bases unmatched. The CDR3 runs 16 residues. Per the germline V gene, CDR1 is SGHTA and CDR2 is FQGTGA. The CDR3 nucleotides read TGTGCCAGCAGCTTCGCGGGGGGGGGCTTAAACAATGAGCAGTTCTTC. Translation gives CASSFAGGGLNNEQFF.

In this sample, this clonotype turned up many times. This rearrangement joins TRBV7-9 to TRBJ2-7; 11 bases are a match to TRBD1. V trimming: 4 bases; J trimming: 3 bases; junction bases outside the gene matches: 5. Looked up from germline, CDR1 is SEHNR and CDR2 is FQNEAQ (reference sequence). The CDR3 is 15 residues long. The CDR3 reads CASSSGQGVNYEQYF. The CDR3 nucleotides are TGTGCCAGCAGCTCGGGACAGGGGGTAAACTACGAGCAGTACTTC.

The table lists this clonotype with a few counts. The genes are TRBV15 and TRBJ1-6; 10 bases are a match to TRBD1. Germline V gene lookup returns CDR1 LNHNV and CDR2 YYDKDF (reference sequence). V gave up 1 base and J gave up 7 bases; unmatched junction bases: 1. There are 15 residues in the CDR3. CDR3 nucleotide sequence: TGTGCCACCAGCAGAGTGGACAGGGGGAATTCACCCCTCCACTTT. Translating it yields CATSRVDRGNSPLHF.

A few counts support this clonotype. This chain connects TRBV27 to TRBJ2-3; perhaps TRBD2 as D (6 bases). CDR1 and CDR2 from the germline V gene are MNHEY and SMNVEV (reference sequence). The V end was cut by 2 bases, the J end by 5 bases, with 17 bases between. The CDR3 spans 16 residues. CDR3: CASSLGVSSVRDTQYF. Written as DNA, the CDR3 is TGTGCCAGCAGTTTAGGCGTGTCTAGCGTGAGAGATACGCAGTATTTT.

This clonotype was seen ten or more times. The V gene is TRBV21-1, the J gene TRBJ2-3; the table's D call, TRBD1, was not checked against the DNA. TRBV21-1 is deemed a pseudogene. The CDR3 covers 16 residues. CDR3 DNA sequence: TGTGCCAGCAGCGACCGAGGGACAGGGGGTCCAGATACGCAGTATTTT. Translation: CASSDRGTGGPDTQYF.

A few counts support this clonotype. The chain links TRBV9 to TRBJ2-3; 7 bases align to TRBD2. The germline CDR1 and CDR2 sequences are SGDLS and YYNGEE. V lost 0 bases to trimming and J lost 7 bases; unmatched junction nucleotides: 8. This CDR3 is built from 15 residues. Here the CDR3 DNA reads TGTGCCAGCAGCGTAGGAGGGAGGGATCGTAATACGCAGTATTTT. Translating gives CASSVGGRDRNTQYF.

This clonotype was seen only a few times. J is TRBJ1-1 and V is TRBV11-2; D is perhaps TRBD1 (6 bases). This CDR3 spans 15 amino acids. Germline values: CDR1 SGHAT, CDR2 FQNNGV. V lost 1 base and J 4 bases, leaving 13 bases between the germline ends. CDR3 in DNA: TGTGCCAGCAGCTTAGTGGGGGGCTGGAGCACTGAAGCTTTCTTT. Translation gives CASSLVGGWSTEAFF.